The source of this T cell receptor beta chain is a study of cytomegalovirus exposure and HLA in healthy donors. Findings of the study overall: The study recorded 160 or so TCR beta chains that were cytomegalovirus-associated.

Of note for this clone: Antigen specificity is unknown.

The PCR ran on 60 Vbeta and 13 Jbeta primers. Assay: immunoSEQ multiplex PCR; the TCRdb copy retains only in-frame clones and omits some. The repertoire holds roughly 200,000 clones, with just over 75% as singletons. The clonotype was recovered from a woman aged 60-75 years in good health and CMV-seropositive. Sample: PBMCs.

The CDR3 loop reads CASSFGGVEYEQYF. In DNA form, the CDR3 reads TGTGCCAGCAGCTTTGGGGGGGTAGAATACGAGCAGTACTTC. This chain connects TRBV7-6 to TRBJ2-7, with 7 bases matching TRBD2. The germline CDR1 and CDR2 sequences are SGHVS and FNYEAQ. The V and J ends lost 3 bases and 4 bases, in that order; junction bases with no gene match: 6. There are 14 residues in the CDR3.